This TCR beta chain was recorded in a study of blood T cell repertoires in COVID-19. As for the study in general: Collection of acute and convalescent COVID-19 samples took place in the United States, Italy and Spain. PBMCs, B-cell-depleted T cells, or T cells provided the cDNA or gDNA that made up the material.

In the original workflow: The authors estimated nucleated cell counts from reference gene primer amplification. Using immunoSEQ multiplex PCR, the repertoire was profiled, and TCRdb retains in-frame clones only, with some absent. That table furnishes V, J and clone size, whereas the DNA furnished D and trimming. This table holds some 42,000 clones, around 76% found once. The CDR3 consists of 14 residues. Germline CDR1 reads WSHSY; CDR2 reads SAAADI. V was shortened by 3 bases and J by 3 bases, with 12 bases between the two germline ends. Material: peripheral blood. The source is a man older than 75 with acute or convalescent COVID-19. This chain links TRBV10-2 with TRBJ2-7; possibly TRBD2 for D (5 bases). Written as DNA, the CDR3 is TGCGCCAGCAGTGATTGGGGAGAAAGCTACGAGCAGTACTTC. This sequence encodes CASSDWGESYEQYF.